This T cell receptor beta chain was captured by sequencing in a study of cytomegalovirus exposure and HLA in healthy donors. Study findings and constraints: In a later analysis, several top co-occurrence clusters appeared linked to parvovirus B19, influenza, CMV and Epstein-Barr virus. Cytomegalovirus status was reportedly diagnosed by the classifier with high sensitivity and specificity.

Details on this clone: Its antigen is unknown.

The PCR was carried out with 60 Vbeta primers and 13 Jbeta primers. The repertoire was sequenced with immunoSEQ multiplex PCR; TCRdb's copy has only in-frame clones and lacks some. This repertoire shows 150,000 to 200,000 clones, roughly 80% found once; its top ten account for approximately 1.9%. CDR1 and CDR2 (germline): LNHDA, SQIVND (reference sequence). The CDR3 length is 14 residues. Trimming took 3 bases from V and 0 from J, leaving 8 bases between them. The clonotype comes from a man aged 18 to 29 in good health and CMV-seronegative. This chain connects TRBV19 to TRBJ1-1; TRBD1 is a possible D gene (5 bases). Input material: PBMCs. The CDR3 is CASSMRGMNTEAFF. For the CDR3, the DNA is TGTGCCAGTAGTATGCGGGGGATGAACACTGAAGCTTTCTTT.